This T cell receptor (beta chain) was retrieved from a study of blood T cell repertoires in COVID-19. Across about 22 US areas, participants ranged in age from about 18 to 90 years. Original analysis: Amplification from reference gene primers served as the basis for estimated nucleated cell counts. TCRdb's table, derived via immunoSEQ multiplex PCR, lists solely in-frame clones and lacks some. V, J and clone size derive from that table, while D and trimming were established from the DNA sequence. The sample consists of around 300,000 clones, around nine tenths of them appearing once. CDR1 SGHRS and CDR2 YFSETQ come from the germline V gene. The CDR3 runs to 14 residues. V was cut by 0 bases and J by 0 bases, with 6 bases left in between.

Sequenced input: PBMCs or T cells enriched from blood (not recorded which). This sequence was found in a woman aged 55-75 years who had recovered from COVID-19. V usage is TRBV5-1 and J usage is TRBJ2-5, with TRBD2 as a possible D gene (5 bases). DNA of the CDR3: TGCGCCAGCAGCTTGGCGGGGAACCAAGAGACCCAGTACTTC. It translates to CASSLAGNQETQYF.